The 7 T cell receptor beta chains given below trace back to one sample, sequenced in a study of Graves' ophthalmopathy and Graves' hyperthyroidism. TCR beta CDR3 amplification used RNA transcripts. HTBI-primed RT-PCR formed the first round, and a multiplex PCR formed the second. TCRdb processed the multiplex PCR reads anew with MiXCR; each CDR3 protein has one entry. Among under 350,000 distinct CDR3 sequences listed, roughly 15% were seen once. The sequenced material came from peripheral blood. The receptors shown here come from an adult man with Graves' ophthalmopathy.

At least ten counts were recorded for this clonotype. This chain joins TRBV30 and TRBJ2-7, with 7 bases lining up with TRBD1. The ends lost 2 bases at V and 2 bases at J; junction bases unmatched: 3. CDR3 length equals 13 residues. The germline gives CDR1 GTSNPN, CDR2 SVGIG (reference sequence). The CDR3 nucleotides are TGTGCCTGGAGTAAGGGGGCCACCTACGAGCAGTACTTC. Translating gives CAWSKGATYEQYF.

This clonotype has at least ten counts. The genes are TRBV5-1 and TRBJ1-1, with D perhaps TRBD1 (6 bases). Germline V CDR1 and CDR2: SGHRS, YFSETQ. Between the trimmed V and J ends, which lost 0 bases and 6 bases, there was a span of 12 bases. The length of the CDR3 is 14 residues. CDR3 in amino acids: CASSLELGTSEAFF. The CDR3, as DNA: TGCGCCAGCAGCTTGGAGTTGGGGACATCTGAAGCTTTCTTT. The whole variable domain, remainder taken from reference TRBV5-1 and TRBJ1-1, is KAGVTQTPRYLIKTRGQQVTLSCSPISGHRSVSWYQQTPGQGLQFLFEYFSETQRNKGNFPGRFSGRQFSNSRSEMNVSTLELGDSALYLCASSLELGTSEAFFGQGTRLTVV.

This clonotype was observed at least ten times. V is TRBV4-2 and J is TRBJ1-2; no definite D call. Trimming cost V 0 bases and J 3 bases, with 11 bases left between them. CDR1 and CDR2 (germline): LGHNA, YNFKEQ. The CDR3 is 15 amino acids. CDR3 sequence reads: CASSQETIGDYGYTF. For the CDR3, the DNA is TGTGCCAGCAGCCAAGAAACCATCGGGGACTATGGCTACACCTTC.

This clonotype was detected many times. The rearrangement uses TRBV29-1 and TRBJ2-5, with TRBD2 matching 7 bases. The length of the CDR3 is 13 residues. CDR1 and CDR2 from the germline V gene are SQVTM and ANQGSEA. The ends lost 4 bases at V and 2 bases at J; junction bases unmatched: 4. CDR3 in DNA: TGCAGCGTTGCCGGGAGGAGGCAAGAGACCCAGTACTTC. Protein sequence: CSVAGRRQETQYF.

The chain has TRBV25-1 and TRBJ1-1; D is unclear. V lost 5 bases and J lost 6, with 10 bases in between. Germline CDR1 reads MGHDK; CDR2 reads SYGVNS. The CDR3 sequence is 12 residues long. The CDR3 spells CASSKVGAEAFF. The CDR3 DNA is TGTGCCAGCAGTAAAGTGGGAGCTGAAGCTTTCTTT.

At least ten counts were recorded for this clonotype. The V gene is TRBV20-1, the J gene TRBJ2-7, with D possibly being TRBD1 (6 bases). The V and J ends lost 0 bases and 2 bases respectively, with 11 bases between them. Looked up from germline, CDR1 is DFQATT and CDR2 is SNEGSKA (reference sequence). This CDR3 is built from 14 residues. The DNA for the CDR3 is TGCAGTGCTAGAGACCGGGACAAGACCTACGAGCAGTACTTC. It is translated as CSARDRDKTYEQYF.

The chain joins TRBV12-3 or TRBV12-4 to TRBJ1-1, with a possible D match to TRBD1 (6 bases). The CDR3 runs 13 residues. The V and J ends lost 6 bases and 2 bases respectively, with 10 bases between them. In DNA, the CDR3 is TGTGCCAGCAGGTGGACAGCTAACACTGAAGCTTTCTTT. As protein: CASRWTANTEAFF.